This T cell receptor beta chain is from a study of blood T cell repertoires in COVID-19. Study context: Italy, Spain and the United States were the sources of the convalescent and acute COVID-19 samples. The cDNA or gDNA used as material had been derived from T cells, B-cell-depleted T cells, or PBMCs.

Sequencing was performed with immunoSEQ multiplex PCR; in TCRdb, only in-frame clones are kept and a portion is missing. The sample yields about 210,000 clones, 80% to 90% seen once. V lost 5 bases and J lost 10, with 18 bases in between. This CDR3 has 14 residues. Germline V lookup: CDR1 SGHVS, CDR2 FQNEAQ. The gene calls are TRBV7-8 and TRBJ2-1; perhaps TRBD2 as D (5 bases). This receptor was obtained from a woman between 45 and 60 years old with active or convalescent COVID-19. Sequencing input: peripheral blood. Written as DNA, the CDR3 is TGTGCCAGCAGCGCCTGGACCGAGGGCGGGGAGCAGTTCTTC. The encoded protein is CASSAWTEGGEQFF.